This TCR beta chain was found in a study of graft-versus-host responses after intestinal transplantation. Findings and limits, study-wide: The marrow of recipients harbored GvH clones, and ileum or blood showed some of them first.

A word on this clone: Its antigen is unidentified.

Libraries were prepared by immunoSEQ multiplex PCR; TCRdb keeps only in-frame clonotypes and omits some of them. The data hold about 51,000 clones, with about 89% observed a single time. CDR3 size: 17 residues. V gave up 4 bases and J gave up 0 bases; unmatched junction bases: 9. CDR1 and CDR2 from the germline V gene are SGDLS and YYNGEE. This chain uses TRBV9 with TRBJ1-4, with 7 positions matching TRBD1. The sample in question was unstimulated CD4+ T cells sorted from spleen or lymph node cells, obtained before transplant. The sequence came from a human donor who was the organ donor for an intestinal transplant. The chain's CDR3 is CASSPRTGLATNEKLFF. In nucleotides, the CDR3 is TGTGCCAGCAGCCCTCGGACAGGACTCGCAACTAATGAAAAACTGTTTTTT.